The present T cell receptor beta chain was sequenced within a study of OX40 agonist ivuxolimab in advanced cancers. Overall study: The dose of intravenous ivuxolimab that patients received every 2 weeks ranged from 0.01 to 10 mg/kg.

Autoimmune disease history or systemic immunosuppression meant exclusion. Cycle 7 day 1, cycle 4 day 1, and baseline were the timepoints at which blood was sampled. This CDR3 is 14 amino acids long. Deletions cut 3 bases from V and 1 base from J, with 9 bases between. Germline V lookup: CDR1 SGHRS, CDR2 YFSETQ. Note on this clone: Its matching antigen is unknown.

Overall study results and limits: There was clonal expansion of CD4+ and CD8+ blood T cells by week 6 at 0.1 to 3.0 mg/kg.

Measured with immunoSEQ multiplex PCR; TCRdb has only the in-frame clones, and not every one. The table has some 25,000 clones, about 76% seen once; the top ten hold around 2%. The sequence derives from an adult with an advanced solid tumor such as melanoma, head and neck, liver or kidney cancer. The input for sequencing was CD4+ or CD8+ T cells sorted from blood, taken in a trial of the OX40 agonist ivuxolimab. This chain uses TRBV5-1 with TRBJ2-3; D is possibly TRBD1 (5 bases). CDR3 sequence reads: CASSYQGGTDTQYF. The CDR3 nucleotides are TGCGCCAGCAGCTACCAAGGGGGCACAGATACGCAGTATTTT.